This T cell receptor beta chain was identified during a study of OX40 agonist ivuxolimab in advanced cancers. As for the study in general: It was ivuxolimab, an agonistic anti-OX40 (CD134) antibody, that patients were treated with. Patients received intravenous ivuxolimab every 2 weeks at 0.01 to 10 mg/kg. Patients assigned to dose escalation were diagnosed with hepatocellular carcinoma, melanoma, renal cell or head and neck cancer.

This clone has a handful of counts. Produced via immunoSEQ multiplex PCR; TCRdb's table is partial and in-frame only. The sample holds around 44,000 clones, more than 75% seen once. V was clipped by 0 bases and J by 8 bases, with 5 bases between them. This CDR3 is 13 amino acids long. Germline CDR1 is MGHRA and CDR2 is YSYEKL. The J gene is TRBJ1-6, the V gene TRBV4-1, with unresolved D. This sample comprised CD4+ or CD8+ T cells sorted from blood, obtained in a trial of the OX40 agonist ivuxolimab. The sequence was obtained from an adult with an advanced solid tumor such as melanoma, head and neck, liver or kidney cancer. DNA for the CDR3: TGCGCCAGCAGCCAAGAGGCAGATTCACCCCTCCACTTT. This sequence encodes CASSQEADSPLHF.